This T cell receptor (beta chain) was retrieved from a study of siplizumab effects on memory and regulatory T cells. General observations from the study: Naive-or-memory phenotypes were unassignable for roughly 75-96% of proliferating CD4+ or CD8+ clones.

For this clone: Its antigen is not identified.

The V gene lost 2 bases and the J gene lost 7 bases, with 3 bases spanning the gap. Per the germline V gene, CDR1 is SGHTA and CDR2 is FQGTGA. The CDR3 length is 11 residues. In each sample, 80,000 to 100,000 TCR templates were assayed. Profiling relied on immunoSEQ multiplex PCR, and the TCRdb table lists in-frame clones only, not all of them. The table has approximately 94,000 clones, about 91% seen once. This rearrangement joins TRBV7-3 to TRBJ2-1; no firm D call. Material: CD4+ T cells sorted from blood. The clonotype was recovered from a human donor in good health. DNA for the CDR3: TGTGCCAGCAGCTTAGGAAATGAGCAGTTCTTC. Its translation is CASSLGNEQFF. Drawing the rest from reference TRBV7-3 and TRBJ2-1, the complete variable domain is GAGVSQTPSNKVTEKGKYVELRCDPISGHTALYWYRQSLGQGPEFLIYFQGTGAADDSGLPNDRFFAVRPEGSVSTLKIQRTERGDSAVYLCASSLGNEQFFGPGTRLTVL.